This T cell receptor beta chain originates from a study of blood T cells in healthy people across ages. Across the whole study: Template switching caught about one barcoded beta molecule for each two T cells. Study-wide points: Long-lived donors exceeded aged donors in naive CD4+ cells and diversity. CMV status of donors was not determined, possibly confounding expanded clonotype changes.

The CDR3 loop spans 15 amino acids. The germline CDR1 and CDR2 sequences are SGDLS and YYNGEE. Trimming pared 4 bases from V and 0 bases from J, leaving 11 bases between. Note on this clonotype: Its antigen is undetermined.

The second PCR ran about 6 to 11 cycles with a sample-barcoded 5' primer and J-beta primers. TCRdb reprocessed the 5' RACE reads with MiXCR, giving one entry per CDR3 protein. The data show 1.5 million to 2 million distinct CDR3 sequences, approximately 30% seen once. This clonotype was sampled from a woman under 40 in good health. The chain uses TRBV9 and TRBJ1-3; no firm D call. The sequencing input was blood. The CDR3 sequence is CASSPHGSSGNTIYF. The CDR3 DNA reads TGTGCCAGCAGCCCTCACGGATCCTCTGGAAACACCATATATTTT.